One sample yielded the 9 T cell receptor beta chains listed below, sequenced in a study of human T cells and chemical hapten exposure. The time point is: patch test 1, 2 weeks after DPC sensitization. Stated treatment: therapeutic diphenylcyclopropenone sensitization with weekly scalp DPC. One entry per CDR3 protein results from TCRdb running MiXCR on the RACE reads. The table lists under 85,000 distinct CDR3 sequences, about a tenth of them singletons. This sample comprised whole blood, obtained in connection with sensitization to the hapten diphenylcyclopropenone (DPC). The source is a woman in her 50s with alopecia areata. Some clones in this sample may be carry-over from other donors' samples.

A few counts support this clonotype. This chain links TRBV10-3 with TRBJ2-7; D gene unclear. CDR1 ENHRY and CDR2 SYGVKD come from the germline V gene. The germline V and J ends were trimmed by 4 bases and 0 bases, with 7 bases remaining between them. The CDR3 is 13 residues long. This CDR3 is CAISGLSSYEQYF. For the CDR3, the DNA is TGTGCCATCAGTGGTTTAAGCTCCTACGAGCAGTACTTC.

The CDR3 reads CASSRRLGGSYEQYF. As DNA, the CDR3 is TGTGCCAGCAGCCGACGACTAGGGGGCTCCTACGAGCAGTACTTC. The rearrangement joins TRBV3-1 to TRBJ2-7, with D perhaps being TRBD1 or TRBD2 (6 bases each). CDR1 LGHDT and CDR2 YNNKEL come from the germline V gene (reference sequence). The CDR3 is 15 amino acids. Trimming left V 4 bases short and J 0 bases short, with 13 bases between.

Only a few counts were recorded for this clonotype. The V call is TRBV28, the J call TRBJ1-5; TRBD1 matches at 7 bases. V dropped 5 bases and J dropped 1; count of bases not matched to a gene: 8. The CDR3 has 16 amino acids. The germline gives CDR1 MDHEN, CDR2 SYDVKM. This CDR3 reads CASSQAPGGSNQPQHF. CDR3 nucleotides: TGTGCCAGCAGTCAGGCGCCAGGGGGGAGCAATCAGCCCCAGCATTTT.

The CDR3 region is CASSSSGTGSPRETQYF. In nucleotides, the CDR3 is TGTGCCAGCAGCTCATCCGGGACAGGGTCTCCCCGGGAGACCCAGTACTTC. The chain combines TRBV9 with TRBJ2-5; 9 bases map to TRBD1. This CDR3 is 17 amino acids long. The germline CDR1 and CDR2 sequences are SGDLS and YYNGEE. V lost 4 bases, J lost 5 bases, and 15 bases stayed unmatched.

V gene TRBV11-3 combines with J gene TRBJ2-5, with 8 nucleotides matching TRBD2. With 3 bases clipped from V and 2 bases from J, the junction kept 8 bases outside the gene matches. Germline loops: CDR1 SGHNT, CDR2 YENEEA. The CDR3 is 16 residues long. The DNA of the CDR3 is TGTGCCAGCAGCTTGGGACTAGAGTCTCGGCAAGAGACCCAGTACTTC. As protein: CASSLGLESRQETQYF.

This clonotype was seen only a few times. The J gene is TRBJ1-1, the V gene TRBV20-1; possible D gene TRBD1, 5 bases. V was shortened by 1 base and J by 7 bases, with 13 bases between the two germline ends. This CDR3 has 13 amino acids. The germline V gene encodes CDR1 DFQATT and CDR2 SNEGSKA (reference sequence). The CDR3 loop reads CSARAPWGIEAFF. CDR3 coding DNA: TGCAGTGCTAGAGCCCCGTGGGGGATTGAAGCTTTCTTT.

The sample holds a few counts of this clonotype. V is TRBV7-2 and J is TRBJ1-1; D may be TRBD1 (5 bases). Per germline, CDR1 SGHTA and CDR2 FQGNSA. Trimming cost V 1 base and J 2 bases, with 11 bases left between them. The CDR3 has 15 residues. In DNA, the CDR3 is TGTGCCAGCAGCTTAGTAGGAGGGGCTAACACTGAAGCTTTCTTT. This translates into CASSLVGGANTEAFF.

V and J are TRBV6-2 or TRBV6-3 and TRBJ1-6, with TRBD1 matching 7 bases. V dropped 6 bases and J dropped 7; count of bases not matched to a gene: 6. Germline V gives CDR1 MNHEY, CDR2 SVGEGT. The CDR3 sequence is 14 residues long. CDR3 amino acids: CASSLGQSNSPLHF. As DNA, the CDR3 is TGTGCCAGCAGCTTGGGACAGTCAAATTCACCCCTCCACTTT.

This clonotype was counted many times. The V gene is TRBV20-1, the J gene TRBJ2-2; 12 bases are shared with TRBD2. Trimming at V came to 0 bases and at J to 4 bases, leaving 12 bases not matched to a gene. The CDR3 is 19 residues long. The germline CDR1 and CDR2 sequences are DFQATT and SNEGSKA (reference sequence). The CDR3, as DNA: TGCAGTGCTAGAGATCGACTAGCGGGAGAACATTGGGTCACCGGGGAGCTGTTTTTT. It yields the protein CSARDRLAGEHWVTGELFF.